Reported below is one T cell receptor (beta chain). Its antigen is unknown. Base qualities are not at hand, and no much larger clone is one base apart. The source of the sample is a study of shared T cell receptors in the human thymus (dated by TCRdb to the early 2020s). General notes on the study: The study examined how self-reactive, shared T-cell receptor alpha chains are generated in the human thymus.

Library preparation used the immunoSEQ multiplex PCR assay. In TCRdb, the immuneACCESS table is reduced to in-frame sequences with V and J assigned. These tables do not hold every clone; where another copy was compared, an unresolved V gene accounts for under half, and the others remain unexplained. In all, the sample holds some 640,000 clones, and around 87% of those were seen once. Together, the top ten hold just under 0.0095% of the sample. CDR1 and CDR2, per the germline V gene, are WSHSY and SAAADI. V trim: 6 bases; J trim: 2 bases; unmatched bases: 2. Spanning cysteine to phenylalanine, the CDR3 consists of 15 amino acids. Only CDR3 DNA remains: 45 bases, in frame from the first base. This sample also appeared in a second study, on human thymus T cells. As the second paper documents: Donors were immunologically healthy infants undergoing open corrective cardiac surgery for congenital heart defects in Finland. The thymus tissue came from surgical resects taken out during corrective cardiac surgery. V and J gene segment usage appeared biased in both thymic and peripheral blood repertoires. Highly overlapping thymic TCR repertoires among unrelated individuals were reported in the related research. The study characterized TCR alpha and beta repertoires from eight infant thymus samples and a few related peripheral blood samples. The cohort included more than 5 male and a couple of female infants, with donor ages spanning 7 to 244 days. Thymocytes were freed from the tissue by mechanical means and kept at -70 degrees C as pellets of roughly 9-30 million cells. A QIAsymphony instrument was used to extract genomic DNA from the frozen cell pellets. Using the immunoSEQ multiplex PCR assay, the TCRB and TCRAD loci were amplified from a standardized quantity of quality-controlled genomic DNA. The amplicons covered the V(D)J region and were long enough to include the CDR3 and to identify the V and J genes. The amplicons were sequenced on an Illumina platform via the commercial immunoSEQ service. Primer bias and sequencing errors were corrected using previously described methods, and TCRAD and TCRB definitions followed the IMGT database. immunoSEQ Analyzer 3.0 and VDJTools were used for repertoire analysis, which covered basic statistics, V/J segment usage, diversity estimates, rarefaction and pairwise overlap. Diversity was estimated using the Chao1, ChaoE, Efron-Thisted, Shannon and inverse Simpson indices, and was also estimated on datasets down-sampled to the size of the smallest sample. Repertoire overlap was assessed by strict matching of CDR3 nucleotide sequence, V gene and J gene, and clustering was done by Jaccard-based multidimensional scaling. On average, about 810,000 unique TCRB clonotypes were obtained from thymus samples, compared with about 84,000 from blood samples.

The chain is made from TRBV10-2 and TRBJ2-7; 15 nucleotides in the junction match TRBD2. This TCR was sampled from a boy under three years old with a congenital heart defect. Donor details come from another sample of the same person, matched by shared clones. Sequencing used thymocytes. The DNA is TGCGCCAGCAGGGGACTAGCGGGGGGCACCTACGAGCAGTACTTC. It is translated as CASRGLAGGTYEQYF.